The rows below give T cell receptor beta chains drawn from one sample of a study of blood T cell repertoires in COVID-19. TCRdb keeps only in-frame clones here, not all; method: immunoSEQ multiplex PCR. The table lists 200,000 or so clones, 82% of them singletons, with 6.9% in the top ten. The sequencing sample was made of peripheral blood. The receptors shown here come from a human donor with acute or convalescent COVID-19. The donor label of this sample is uncertain. Each CDR3 is given with its conserved first and last residue. D genes are given only for firm matches. A row's size may be missing; if present it is once, few, many or a size class.

-,TRBD2,15,TRBV5-1,TRBJ2-3,TGCGCCAGCGCTAGCGGGAGTGTTAGCACAGATACGCAGTATTTT,CASASGSVSTDTQYF
-,-,18,TRBV3-1/TRBV3-2,TRBJ2-2,TGTGCCAGCAGCCAAGATCAGAGTTGGGGAACGGGGACCGGGGAGCTGTTTTTT,CASSQDQSWGTGTGELFF
few,TRBD2,15,TRBV30,TRBJ2-3,TGTGCCTGGAGTAATGCGGGAGGGGGGAGAGATACGCAGTATTTT,CAWSNAGGGRDTQYF
-,TRBD2,16,TRBV7-8,TRBJ2-2,TGTGCCAGCAGCTCCGGACTAGCGGGAGAGGGCGGGGAGCTGTTTTTT,CASSSGLAGEGGELFF
few,-,13,TRBV6-5,TRBJ1-5,TGTGCAACCGGACAGTCGGGCAATCAGCCCCAGCATTTT,CATGQSGNQPQHF
-,-,12,TRBV5-1,TRBJ2-5,TGCGCCAGCAGCTCCTTGGCAGAGACCCAGTACTTC,CASSSLAETQYF
-,TRBD1,16,TRBV27,TRBJ1-2,TGTGCCAGCAGTTTAGCCTCCGGGACAGGGTACTATGGCTACACCTTC,CASSLASGTGYYGYTF
-,TRBD1,15,TRBV7-9,TRBJ1-2,TGTGCCAGCAGCTTTGAGGCGACAGGGGGCCTTGGCTACACCTTC,CASSFEATGGLGYTF
-,-,13,TRBV6-2/TRBV6-3,TRBJ1-2,TGTGCCAGCAGTTCACAGGGAATCTATGGCTACACCTTC,CASSSQGIYGYTF
-,-,15,TRBV18,TRBJ1-5,TGTGCCAGCTCACCTACAGGGTCTAGCAATCAGCCCCAGCATTTT,CASSPTGSSNQPQHF
-,TRBD2,17,TRBV5-1,TRBJ2-3,TGCGCCAGCAGCTTGTACCTAGCGGGGACTAGCACAGATACGCAGTATTTT,CASSLYLAGTSTDTQYF
-,-,14,TRBV5-4,TRBJ2-5,TGTGCCAGCAGCTTGGGCCCCCCACGGGAGACCCAGTACTTC,CASSLGPPRETQYF
-,-,13,TRBV27,TRBJ1-6,TGTGCCAGCAGATACAGGGATTATTCACCCCTCCACTTT,CASRYRDYSPLHF
-,TRBD2,15,TRBV27,TRBJ2-2,TGTGCCAGCAGTACGACTAGCGTACATACCGGGGAGCTGTTTTTT,CASSTTSVHTGELFF
-,-,13,TRBV2,TRBJ1-6,TGTGCCAGCCGGGACACCCCATTCTCGGCCCTCCACTTT,CASRDTPFSALHF
-,TRBD1,13,TRBV10-3,TRBJ2-1,TGTGCCGTTGCCATACAGGGGTACAATGAGCAGTTCTTC,CAVAIQGYNEQFF
-,-,11,TRBV9,TRBJ1-2,TGTGCCAGCAGCGTAGCACGGGACTACACCTTC,CASSVARDYTF
-,-,14,TRBV5-1,TRBJ2-7,TGCGCCAGCAGCTCGGGGGGCACGGGATACGAGCAGTACTTC,CASSSGGTGYEQYF
-,TRBD1,15,TRBV28,TRBJ2-2,TGTGCCAGCAGTTTGGCAGGGGGTCTGGTCGGGGAGCTGTTTTTT,CASSLAGGLVGELFF
-,-,12,TRBV5-8,TRBJ1-5,TGTGCCAGCCGGGGAAACAATCAGCCCCAGCATTTT,CASRGNNQPQHF
-,TRBD1,14,TRBV11-2,TRBJ1-2,TGTGCCAGCAGCGCACCAGGGGGCGCGTCTGGCTACACCTTC,CASSAPGGASGYTF
-,TRBD2,17,TRBV5-1,TRBJ2-1,TGCGCCAGCAGCTTTGGGGGGTCCCGGACTAGCGGCAATGAGCAGTTCTTC,CASSFGGSRTSGNEQFF
-,-,15,TRBV6-5,TRBJ2-1,TGTGCCAGCAGTTACTCAGGTCGAGGCGGCAATGAGCAGTTCTTC,CASSYSGRGGNEQFF
once,TRBD1,15,TRBV6-6,TRBJ1-2,TGTGCCAGCAATTTCAAGTTCGTAGGGGGCGATGGCTACACCTTC,CASNFKFVGGDGYTF
-,TRBD2,15,TRBV5-4,TRBJ2-2,TGTGCCAGCAGCGCGGGACTAATAAACACCGGGGAGCTGTTTTTT,CASSAGLINTGELFF
-,-,16,TRBV3-1/TRBV3-2,TRBJ1-1,TGTGCCAGCAGCCAACCCCTCACAGGGATAAACACTGAAGCTTTCTTT,CASSQPLTGINTEAFF
-,-,13,TRBV2,TRBJ1-1,TGTGCCAGCAGTGAGGGGGGGCGGACTGAAGCTTTCTTT,CASSEGGRTEAFF
-,TRBD2,15,TRBV9,TRBJ2-1,TGTGCCAGCAGCCGAGCACTAGCGGGAGACAATGAGCAGTTCTTC,CASSRALAGDNEQFF
-,TRBD2,19,TRBV27,TRBJ2-3,TGTGCCAGCAGTTTAAACCCATGGGGACTAGCGGGAAGGGTAGATACGCAGTATTTT,CASSLNPWGLAGRVDTQYF
-,TRBD2,13,TRBV7-2,TRBJ2-7,TGTGCCAGCAGCTATACTAGCGGGAACGAGCAGTACTTC,CASSYTSGNEQYF
-,TRBD2,19,TRBV5-1,TRBJ2-3,TGCGCCAGCAGCTTGGGCTCCCTTTATAGCGGGGGCGGCGGAGATACGCAGTATTTT,CASSLGSLYSGGGGDTQYF
once,-,13,TRBV4-1,TRBJ2-3,TGCGCCAGCAGCCAAGCTGGCACAGATACGCAGTATTTT,CASSQAGTDTQYF
-,TRBD2,15,TRBV6-1,TRBJ2-1,TGTGCCAGCAGTGAACTGTCTAGCGGGAGTATTGACGAGTTCTTC,CASSELSSGSIDEFF
-,TRBD2,13,TRBV29-1,TRBJ2-7,TGCAGCGTCCACGGACTAGGAAGCTACGAGCAGTACTTC,CSVHGLGSYEQYF
-,-,13,TRBV7-2,TRBJ1-3,TGTGCCAGCAGCCATAGCTCTGGAAACACCATATATTTT,CASSHSSGNTIYF
-,TRBD1,14,TRBV7-2,TRBJ2-7,TGTGCCAGCAGCCTCGGACAGGGACCCTTCGAGCAGTACTTC,CASSLGQGPFEQYF
-,-,12,TRBV19,TRBJ1-3,TGTGCCATCAGTGGCTCTGGAAACACCATATATTTT,CAISGSGNTIYF
-,TRBD1,16,TRBV5-1,TRBJ2-7,TGCGCCAGCAGCTTGGGTCACGGGACAGGGTCTAACGAGCAGTACTTC,CASSLGHGTGSNEQYF
-,TRBD1,18,TRBV6-1,TRBJ1-5,TGTGCCAGCAGTGAAGAAGGACGGACAGGGGCGTCCAATCAGCCCCAGCATTTT,CASSEEGRTGASNQPQHF
once,-,13,TRBV7-9,TRBJ2-7,TGTGCCAGCAGCTTAACGGGAGAGGGCGAGCAGTACTTC,CASSLTGEGEQYF
few,TRBD2,14,TRBV27,TRBJ2-7,TGTGCCAGCAGCCTTAGCGGGAGCCAATACGAGCAGTACTTC,CASSLSGSQYEQYF